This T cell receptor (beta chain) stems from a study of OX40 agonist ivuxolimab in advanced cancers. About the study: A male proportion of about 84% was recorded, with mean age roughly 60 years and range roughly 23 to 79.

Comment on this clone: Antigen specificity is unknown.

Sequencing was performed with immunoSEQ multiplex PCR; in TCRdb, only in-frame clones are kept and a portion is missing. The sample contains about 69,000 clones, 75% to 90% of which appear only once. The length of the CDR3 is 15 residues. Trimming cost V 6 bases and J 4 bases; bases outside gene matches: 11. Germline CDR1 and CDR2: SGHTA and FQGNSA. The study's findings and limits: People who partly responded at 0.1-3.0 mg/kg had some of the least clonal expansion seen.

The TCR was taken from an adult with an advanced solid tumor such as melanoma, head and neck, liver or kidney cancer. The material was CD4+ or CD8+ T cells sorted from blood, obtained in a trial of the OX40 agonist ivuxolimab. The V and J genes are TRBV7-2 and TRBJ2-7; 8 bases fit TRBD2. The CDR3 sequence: CASSPTGGADYEQYF. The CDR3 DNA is TGTGCCAGCAGTCCAACGGGAGGGGCTGATTACGAGCAGTACTTC. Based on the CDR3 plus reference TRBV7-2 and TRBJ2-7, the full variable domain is GAGVSQSPSNKVTEKGKDVELRCDPISGHTALYWYRQSLGQGLEFLIYFQGNSAPDKSGLPSDRFSAERTGGSVSTLTIQRTQQEDSAVYLCASSPTGGADYEQYFGPGTRLTVT.